These 4 T cell receptor beta chains originate from one sample sequenced in a study of neurological immune-mediated disorders. MiXCR, applied by TCRdb to the 5' RACE reads, yields one record per CDR3 protein. The sample lists about 79,000 distinct CDR3 sequences, roughly 13% occurring once. The specimen sequenced was PBMCs. The receptor set was obtained from a woman aged 45 to 65 in good health.

J is TRBJ1-2 and V is TRBV7-2; perhaps TRBD1 as D (5 bases). Germline V CDR1 and CDR2: SGHTA, FQGNSA. V dropped 1 base and J dropped 8 bases, with 17 bases sitting between them. The CDR3 has 15 residues. The CDR3 here is CASSLDQGQRKGYTF. The CDR3 nucleotides are TGTGCCAGCAGCTTAGACCAGGGTCAAAGGAAAGGCTACACCTTC.

This clonotype was counted ten times or more. The gene calls are TRBV7-3 and TRBJ2-7; the D is unclear. CDR1 SGHTA and CDR2 FQGTGA come from the germline V gene. CDR3 size: 13 residues. Trimming left V 5 bases short and J 4 bases short, with 12 bases between. The CDR3 nucleotides are TGTGCCAGCAGCCGGACGGATGGGTACGAGCAGTACTTC. Translating it yields CASSRTDGYEQYF.

At least ten counts were recorded for this clonotype. V and J are TRBV5-5 and TRBJ2-2; no reliable D call. The CDR3 extends over 14 amino acids. In germline, CDR1 is SGHKS, CDR2 YYEKEE (reference sequence). V was shortened by 1 base and J by 0 bases, with 4 bases between the two germline ends. The CDR3 sequence is CASSLWSNTGELFF. Here the CDR3 DNA reads TGTGCCAGCAGCTTGTGGTCGAACACCGGGGAGCTGTTTTTT.

This clonotype was seen many times. This chain joins TRBV10-3 and TRBJ2-3; weak D call: TRBD1 (7 bases). The CDR3 is 16 residues long. Trimming shortened V by 2 bases and J by 4 bases, and 16 bases separated the two germline ends. Germline-derived CDR1 and CDR2 are ENHRY and SYGVKD. The CDR3 DNA sequence: TGTGCCATCAGTGAGCGACAGGGACTCTTTGCAGATACGCAGTATTTT. Residues: CAISERQGLFADTQYF.